This T cell receptor beta chain was identified during a study of PD-1 blockade in classical Hodgkin lymphoma. General study findings and limits: Newly diagnosed patients were said to have less baseline TCR diversity than healthy donors did. When nivolumab was started under 1 year after ASCT, patients were excluded.

Here immunoSEQ multiplex PCR was the method, and the copy in TCRdb shows in-frame clones only, minus some. The sample contains roughly 25,000 clones, about 83% of which appear only once. Every patient experienced relapse after autologous stem cell transplantation, and brentuximab vedotin exposure varied. Researchers report purifying CD4+ T cells from thawed PBMCs by magnetic negative selection. In the case of this clone: As yet, its antigen is unknown.

Sample: CD4+ T cells from blood, taken at baseline. The clonotype originates from a human donor with classical Hodgkin lymphoma.

In DNA, the CDR3 is TGTGCCAGCTCAGCGCACCCAGTGTCCCTTAATGAAAAACTGTTTTTT. Protein product: CASSAHPVSLNEKLFF. The chain combines TRBV18 with TRBJ1-4; D is uncertain. V lost 5 bases to trimming and J lost 4 bases, with 17 bases between them. Per germline, CDR1 KGHSH and CDR2 LQKENI. The CDR3 loop spans 16 amino acids.